This T cell receptor (beta chain) was documented in a study of vaccination and CD4 T cells after COVID-19. Study context: Each post-COVID sample was drawn after diagnosis, and the median interval was roughly 97 days (range 35 to 161).

An Oncomine TCR Beta short-read assay was used to sequence the DNA from cultured CD4+ T cells. TCRdb reprocessed the PCR reads with MiXCR, giving one entry per CDR3 protein. Of thousands of distinct CDR3 sequences listed, roughly a third were seen once; the top ten hold approximately 31%. The CDR3 is made up of 17 amino acids. CDR1 is MNHEY, CDR2 SVGAGI, per germline. V lost 0 bases to trimming and J lost 0 bases, with 15 bases between them. As for treatment: approximately nine-day PBMC culture with coronavirus spike peptide pools or control peptides (ViraFEST assay). This clonotype was detected a few times. Its antigen is not known.

Sequencing used cultured CD4+ T cells from blood. The TCR was taken from a human donor with COVID-19. The chain is built from TRBV6-5 and TRBJ2-7, with D possibly TRBD1 on 6 matching bases. The CDR3 protein is CASSYSGLGGSSYEQYF. In nucleotides, the CDR3 is TGTGCCAGCAGTTACTCGGGTTTAGGGGGTAGCTCCTACGAGCAGTACTTC.